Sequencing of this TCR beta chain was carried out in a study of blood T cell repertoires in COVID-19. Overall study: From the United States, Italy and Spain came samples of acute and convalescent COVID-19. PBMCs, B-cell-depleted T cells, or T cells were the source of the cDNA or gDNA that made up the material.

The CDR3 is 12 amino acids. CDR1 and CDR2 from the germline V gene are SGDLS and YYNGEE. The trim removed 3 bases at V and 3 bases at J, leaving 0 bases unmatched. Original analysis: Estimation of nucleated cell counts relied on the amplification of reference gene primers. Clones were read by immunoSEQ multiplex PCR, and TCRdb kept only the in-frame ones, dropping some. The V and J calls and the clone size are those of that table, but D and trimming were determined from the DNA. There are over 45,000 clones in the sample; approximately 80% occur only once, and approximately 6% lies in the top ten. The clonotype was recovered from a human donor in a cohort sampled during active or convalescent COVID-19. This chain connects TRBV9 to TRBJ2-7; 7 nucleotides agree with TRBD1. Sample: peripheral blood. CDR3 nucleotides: TGTGCCAGCAGCGGACAGGGCTACGAGCAGTACTTC. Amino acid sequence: CASSGQGYEQYF.